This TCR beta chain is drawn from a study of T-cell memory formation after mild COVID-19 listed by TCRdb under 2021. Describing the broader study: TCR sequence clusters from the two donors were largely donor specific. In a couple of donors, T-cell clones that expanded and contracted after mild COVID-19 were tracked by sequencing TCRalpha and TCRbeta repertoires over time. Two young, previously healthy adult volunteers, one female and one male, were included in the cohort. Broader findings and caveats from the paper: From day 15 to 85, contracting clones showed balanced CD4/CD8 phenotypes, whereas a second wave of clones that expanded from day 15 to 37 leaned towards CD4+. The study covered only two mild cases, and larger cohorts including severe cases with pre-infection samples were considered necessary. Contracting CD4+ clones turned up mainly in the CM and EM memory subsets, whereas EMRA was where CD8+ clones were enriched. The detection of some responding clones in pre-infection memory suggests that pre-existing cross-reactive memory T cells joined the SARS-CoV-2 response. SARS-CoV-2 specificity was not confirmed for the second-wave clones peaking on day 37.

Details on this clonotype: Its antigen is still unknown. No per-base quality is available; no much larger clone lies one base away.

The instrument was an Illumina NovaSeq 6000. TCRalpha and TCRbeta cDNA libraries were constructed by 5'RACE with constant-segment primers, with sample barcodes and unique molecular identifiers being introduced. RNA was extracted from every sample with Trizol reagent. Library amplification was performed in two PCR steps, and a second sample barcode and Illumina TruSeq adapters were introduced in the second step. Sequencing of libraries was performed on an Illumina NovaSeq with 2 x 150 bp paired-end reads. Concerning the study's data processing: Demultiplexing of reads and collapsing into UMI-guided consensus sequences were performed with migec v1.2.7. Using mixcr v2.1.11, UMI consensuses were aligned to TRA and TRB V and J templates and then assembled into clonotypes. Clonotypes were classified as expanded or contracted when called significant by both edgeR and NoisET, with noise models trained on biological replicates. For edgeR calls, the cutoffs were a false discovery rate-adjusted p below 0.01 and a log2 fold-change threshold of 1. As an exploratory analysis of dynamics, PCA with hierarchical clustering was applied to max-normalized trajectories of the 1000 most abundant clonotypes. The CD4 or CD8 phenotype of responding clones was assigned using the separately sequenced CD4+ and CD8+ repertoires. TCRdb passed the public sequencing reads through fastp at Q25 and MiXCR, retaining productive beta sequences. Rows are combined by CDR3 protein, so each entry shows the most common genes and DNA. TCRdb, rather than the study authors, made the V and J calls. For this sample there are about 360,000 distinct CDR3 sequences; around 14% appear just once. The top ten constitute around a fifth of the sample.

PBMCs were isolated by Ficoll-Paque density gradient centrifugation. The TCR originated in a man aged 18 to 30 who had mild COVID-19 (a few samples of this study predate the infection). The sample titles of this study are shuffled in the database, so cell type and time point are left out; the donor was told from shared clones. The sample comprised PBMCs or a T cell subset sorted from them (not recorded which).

The DNA reads TGCGCCAGCAGCGAACAGGAGTACAATGAGCAGTTCTTC. This sequence encodes CASSEQEYNEQFF. The sequence links TRBV5-1 to TRBJ2-1; the best D guess is TRBD1, with 5 bases matching. Taken from the germline V gene, the CDR1 and CDR2 loops are SGHRS and YFSETQ. V lost 4 bases and J lost 4 bases; the stretch between them is 9 bases long. The CDR3 has 13 amino acids, counting the end cysteine and phenylalanine. Just CDR3 DNA is preserved here, 39 bases in frame from base 1.